The present T cell receptor beta chain was sequenced within a study of neurological immune-mediated disorders (dated by TCRdb to between 2019 and 2020). General notes on the study: Peripheral blood TCR-beta repertoires from HTLV-I-associated myelopathy (HAM/TSP) patients, multiple sclerosis patients and healthy controls were compared by UMI-based sequencing. The approximately 98 TCR-beta libraries included longitudinal samples, technical triplicates and paired sorted CD4+ and CD8+ T-cell subsets alongside PBMC samples. The cohort was made up of about 65 subjects, consisting of some 14 HAM/TSP patients, some 35 multiple sclerosis patients and around 20 healthy controls.

General conclusions and limits of the study: The highest TCR clonal expansion was observed in HAM/TSP patients, whereas the lowest was observed in MS patients, even when compared with healthy controls. Expanded clones from different subjects shared no identical CDR3 amino acid sequences, which suggests that TCR-beta repertoires were private in all groups.

There are 14 amino acids in the CDR3, from cysteine to phenylalanine inclusive. Here the CDR3 DNA is all that survives: 42 bases in frame from base 1. Reading the germline V gene gives CDR1 KGHSH and CDR2 LQKENI. V trim: 3 bases; J trim: 7 bases; unmatched bases: 6. cDNA was synthesized by template-switch 5'RACE using a primer with a 10-nucleotide random unique molecular identifier that tagged each TCR transcript. Over 190 million TCR-beta sequences, covering 15-18 subjects, were produced in each sequencing run. The RNeasy kit was used to extract total RNA. TCR-beta VDJ regions were amplified with primers for the TCR constant region and the 5'RACE anchor, using the KAPA Real-time Library Amplification kit. Sample indexes and Illumina adaptors were added in a first PCR, and a second PCR then increased library yield. The roughly 650 bp TCR product was size-selected on a 2% E-gel SizeSelection system after Ampure bead purification. Before pooling, library quality was assessed on a Bioanalyzer, concentration was determined with Qubit, and library quantification was performed with the Kapa Library Quantification kit. An Illumina HiSeq 2500 was used to sequence the libraries paired-end at 2 x 150 bp. To increase sequence diversity, roughly 24-32% phiX was spiked into each library pool. Under the source paper's analysis protocol: Quality-filtered reads were processed with the UMI-based MiGEC pipeline, which removed over 75% of raw TCR sequences during error correction. IMGT germline references were used for aligning VDJ genes, and each clonotype was defined as a unique CDR3 amino acid sequence together with its V-J genes. Clonal expansion, Shannon diversity, and CDR3 relatedness (CalcPairwiseDistances, ClusterSamples) were evaluated with VDJtools, and phylogenetic trees were built with CLCbio workbench. Expanded clones were defined as having at least 8 unique UMIs, based on coefficient-of-variation modelling across technical triplicates. Clones were called with MiXCR by TCRdb after fastp trimmed the public reads at Q25, and only in-frame beta chains were retained. All rows with the same CDR3 protein become a single entry with the most common DNA and genes. The V and J calls were determined by TCRdb, not by the authors. The sample table shows 30,000 or so distinct CDR3 sequences, and over 12% are seen once. The ten largest make up around 25% of the sample.

This clonotype was counted ten times or more. Its antigen is not yet known. No quality values exist for individual bases; no much larger clone is one base distant. The healthy controls were volunteers from blood banks in Maryland, USA. Libraries from unsorted PBMCs were made from 2 million PBMCs kept in RNAlater at -80 degrees C until RNA extraction. PBMCs were separated from peripheral blood using Ficoll-Hypaque density gradient centrifugation and then cryopreserved in liquid nitrogen. This TCR was recovered from a man between 70 and 80 years old in good health. This chain joins TRBV18 to TRBJ1-2; TRBD1 aligns with 9 central bases. The sample taken for sequencing was PBMCs. The CDR3 region: CASSPEGQGSGYTF. Read as DNA, the sequence is TGTGCCAGCTCACCGGAGGGACAGGGCTCTGGCTACACCTTC.